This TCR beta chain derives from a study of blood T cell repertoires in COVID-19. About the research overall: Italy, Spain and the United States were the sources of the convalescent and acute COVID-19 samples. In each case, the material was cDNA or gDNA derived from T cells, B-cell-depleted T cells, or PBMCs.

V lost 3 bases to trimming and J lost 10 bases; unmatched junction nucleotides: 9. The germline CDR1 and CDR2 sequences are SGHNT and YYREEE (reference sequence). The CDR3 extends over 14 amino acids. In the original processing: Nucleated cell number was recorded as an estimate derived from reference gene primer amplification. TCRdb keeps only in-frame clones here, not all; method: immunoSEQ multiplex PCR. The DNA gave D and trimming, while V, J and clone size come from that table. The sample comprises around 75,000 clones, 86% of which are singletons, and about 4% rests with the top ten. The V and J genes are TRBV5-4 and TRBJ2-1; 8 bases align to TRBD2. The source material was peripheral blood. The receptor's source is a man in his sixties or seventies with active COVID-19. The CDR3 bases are TGTGCCAGCAGCTCGGGAGGGCCCGGGGGGGAGCAGTTCTTC. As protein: CASSSGGPGGEQFF.